These T cell receptor beta chains were read from a single sample in a study of blood T cells in healthy people across ages. TCRdb re-derived calls from the 5' RACE reads in MiXCR, one entry per CDR3 protein. The sample holds about 1,500,000 distinct CDR3 sequences, 28% seen once. The sequenced sample was blood. The receptor source for this set is a woman aged 25 to 39 in good health. Both conserved end residues are part of each CDR3. Each record gives: CDR3 DNA, CDR3 protein, J gene, D gene, clone size, V gene. D genes are given only for firm matches. Only part of the rows carry a size: once, few, many, or a class if the clone is expanded.

cdr3_nt: TGTGCCATTTCTAGCGGGAGGGCAGATACGCAGTATTTT
cdr3_aa: CAISSGRADTQYF
j_call: TRBJ2-3
d_call: TRBD2
clone_size: .
v_call: TRBV24-1

cdr3_nt: TGTGCCAGCAGTTCGACAGGGGGCGCCTCTGAAGCTTTCTTT
cdr3_aa: CASSSTGGASEAFF
j_call: TRBJ1-1
d_call: TRBD1
clone_size: .
v_call: TRBV12-3/TRBV12-4

cdr3_nt: TGTGCCAGCAGCCAACCTGGCGGGGGGGCTCATTATGAGCAGTTCTTC
cdr3_aa: CASSQPGGGAHYEQFF
j_call: TRBJ2-1
d_call: TRBD2
clone_size: .
v_call: TRBV4-2

cdr3_nt: TGCAGCGTTGTGACGGTGGCCTACGAGCAGTACTTC
cdr3_aa: CSVVTVAYEQYF
j_call: TRBJ2-7
d_call: .
clone_size: many
v_call: TRBV29-1

cdr3_nt: TGTGCCAGCAGCTTAGAAGCGCTAGCGGGACCCAATGAGCAGTTCTTC
cdr3_aa: CASSLEALAGPNEQFF
j_call: TRBJ2-1
d_call: TRBD2
clone_size: .
v_call: TRBV7-8

cdr3_nt: TGTGCCAGCAGTGGCCATTCTTGGTATTTTAGTGAGCAGTTCTTC
cdr3_aa: CASSGHSWYFSEQFF
j_call: TRBJ2-1
d_call: .
clone_size: few
v_call: TRBV7-2

cdr3_nt: TGTGCCAGCAGTTTGGCCGGGACAGGGGGGGATACGCAGTATTTT
cdr3_aa: CASSLAGTGGDTQYF
j_call: TRBJ2-3
d_call: TRBD1
clone_size: many
v_call: TRBV28

cdr3_nt: TGTGCCAGCAGCTTAGTCCCCGGGACACCGGGAACCTACACTGAAGCTTTCTTT
cdr3_aa: CASSLVPGTPGTYTEAFF
j_call: TRBJ1-1
d_call: .
clone_size: once
v_call: TRBV11-2

cdr3_nt: TGTGCCAGCAGCTTGGTACAGGGAACGGGGAATGAGCAGTTCTTC
cdr3_aa: CASSLVQGTGNEQFF
j_call: TRBJ2-1
d_call: .
clone_size: .
v_call: TRBV5-5

cdr3_nt: TGTGCCAGCAGTTACTCGTCTGGGAGGGAATACGAGCAGTACTTC
cdr3_aa: CASSYSSGREYEQYF
j_call: TRBJ2-7
d_call: TRBD2
clone_size: .
v_call: TRBV6-5

cdr3_nt: TGTGCCAGCAGCCAATTTTCAGGGACAAGGAACAATGAGCAGTTCTTC
cdr3_aa: CASSQFSGTRNNEQFF
j_call: TRBJ2-1
d_call: .
clone_size: .
v_call: TRBV3-1

cdr3_nt: TGTGCCAGCAGCTTGTATTCACCACCTTCCGGGGACGTTCAAGAGACCCAGTACTTC
cdr3_aa: CASSLYSPPSGDVQETQYF
j_call: TRBJ2-5
d_call: .
clone_size: few
v_call: TRBV7-8

cdr3_nt: TGTGCCAGCAGCTCTACACCCCGGGAGTACTACGAGCAGTACTTC
cdr3_aa: CASSSTPREYYEQYF
j_call: TRBJ2-7
d_call: .
clone_size: many
v_call: TRBV5-4

cdr3_nt: TGCGCCAGCAGCGGAACGGGACAGGGTACGGGCGAGCAGTACTTC
cdr3_aa: CASSGTGQGTGEQYF
j_call: TRBJ2-7
d_call: TRBD1
clone_size: many
v_call: TRBV5-1

cdr3_nt: TGTGCCAGCAAGCTTGTGGACCAGTACTTC
cdr3_aa: CASKLVDQYF
j_call: TRBJ2-5
d_call: .
clone_size: many
v_call: TRBV2

cdr3_nt: TGTGCCAGCAGCGTACTGGGTTCCTCCTACAATGAGCAGTTCTTC
cdr3_aa: CASSVLGSSYNEQFF
j_call: TRBJ2-1
d_call: .
clone_size: .
v_call: TRBV9

cdr3_nt: TGTGCCAGCAGCCCGATGACAGGGAATAATGAAAAACTGTTTTTT
cdr3_aa: CASSPMTGNNEKLFF
j_call: TRBJ1-4
d_call: TRBD1
clone_size: .
v_call: TRBV7-2

cdr3_nt: TGTGCCAGCAGTTCCAGACAGGCCGACAGTGAAGCTTTCTTT
cdr3_aa: CASSSRQADSEAFF
j_call: TRBJ1-1
d_call: .
clone_size: .
v_call: TRBV6-5

cdr3_nt: TGTGCCAGCAGCTTACTGCGTGGCTACACCTTC
cdr3_aa: CASSLLRGYTF
j_call: TRBJ1-2
d_call: .
clone_size: many
v_call: TRBV7-2

cdr3_nt: TGTGCCAGCAGCTTAAATTCACAGGCGACCTACACCTTC
cdr3_aa: CASSLNSQATYTF
j_call: TRBJ1-2
d_call: .
clone_size: .
v_call: TRBV7-3

cdr3_nt: TGTGCCAGCAGTTCAGGGACCACCGGGGAGCTGTTTTTT
cdr3_aa: CASSSGTTGELFF
j_call: TRBJ2-2
d_call: .
clone_size: .
v_call: TRBV6-6

cdr3_nt: TGTGCCAGCAGTTCTAACCCCGGGACTAGCAGGGGGAATGAGCAGTTCTTC
cdr3_aa: CASSSNPGTSRGNEQFF
j_call: TRBJ2-1
d_call: TRBD2
clone_size: .
v_call: TRBV14

cdr3_nt: TGCGCCAGCAGCCAAGAAGCCAGGGTAACTGGAAACACCATATATTTT
cdr3_aa: CASSQEARVTGNTIYF
j_call: TRBJ1-3
d_call: .
clone_size: .
v_call: TRBV4-3

cdr3_nt: TGTGCCAGCAGGAGGGGGCATGAGACAGATACGCAGTATTTT
cdr3_aa: CASRRGHETDTQYF
j_call: TRBJ2-3
d_call: TRBD1
clone_size: few
v_call: TRBV6-5

cdr3_nt: TGTGCCAGCAGTTTAGCAGGGGATTCACCCCTCCACTTT
cdr3_aa: CASSLAGDSPLHF
j_call: TRBJ1-6
d_call: .
clone_size: many
v_call: TRBV12-3/TRBV12-4

cdr3_nt: TGCAGCGTTGAAGCTAACACAGATACGCAGTATTTT
cdr3_aa: CSVEANTDTQYF
j_call: TRBJ2-3
d_call: .
clone_size: .
v_call: TRBV29-1

cdr3_nt: TGTGCCAGCAGCTTTGGGGAAATGGGCTACACCTTC
cdr3_aa: CASSFGEMGYTF
j_call: TRBJ1-2
d_call: .
clone_size: many
v_call: TRBV7-9

cdr3_nt: TGTGCCAGCAGCCCCCAAGGCGGGCCCACAGATACGCAGTATTTT
cdr3_aa: CASSPQGGPTDTQYF
j_call: TRBJ2-3
d_call: .
clone_size: many
v_call: TRBV7-3

cdr3_nt: TGTGCTAGTGGTTCCCCTCCGGCAGGCGAGCAGTACTTC
cdr3_aa: CASGSPPAGEQYF
j_call: TRBJ2-7
d_call: .
clone_size: few
v_call: TRBV12-5

cdr3_nt: TGTGCCAGCATCCTTCGGGGACAGGGGAATGGCTACACCTTC
cdr3_aa: CASILRGQGNGYTF
j_call: TRBJ1-2
d_call: TRBD1
clone_size: .
v_call: TRBV12-3/TRBV12-4

cdr3_nt: TGTGTCAGCAGTTCAGAATGGCTAGGGGAGACCCAGTACTTC
cdr3_aa: CVSSSEWLGETQYF
j_call: TRBJ2-5
d_call: .
clone_size: few
v_call: TRBV12-3/TRBV12-4

cdr3_nt: TGTGCCAGCAGTTTACGCGGGGTTGGCAATCAGCCCCAGCATTTT
cdr3_aa: CASSLRGVGNQPQHF
j_call: TRBJ1-5
d_call: .
clone_size: .
v_call: TRBV12-3/TRBV12-4

cdr3_nt: TGCAGCGTTGGTGGAGGTAGAGAGACCCAGTACTTC
cdr3_aa: CSVGGGRETQYF
j_call: TRBJ2-5
d_call: .
clone_size: many
v_call: TRBV29-1

cdr3_nt: TGTGCCAGCAGCCATGGGACGGCGAACACTGAAGCTTTCTTT
cdr3_aa: CASSHGTANTEAFF
j_call: TRBJ1-1
d_call: .
clone_size: few
v_call: TRBV3-1

cdr3_nt: TGTGCCAGCCAGCCCCAAAGCGCAGGACAGCCCCAGCATTTT
cdr3_aa: CASQPQSAGQPQHF
j_call: TRBJ1-5
d_call: .
clone_size: .
v_call: TRBV12-3/TRBV12-4

cdr3_nt: TGTGCCAGCAGCCCTATATTCTCCTCCTACGAGCAGTACTTC
cdr3_aa: CASSPIFSSYEQYF
j_call: TRBJ2-7
d_call: .
clone_size: many
v_call: TRBV14

cdr3_nt: TGTGCCAGCAGTTACCCGGGACAGGTCGAGCAGTACTTC
cdr3_aa: CASSYPGQVEQYF
j_call: TRBJ2-7
d_call: TRBD1
clone_size: few
v_call: TRBV6-6

cdr3_nt: TGTGCCAGCAGAACGACAGGGTTCGATTACGAGCAGTACTTC
cdr3_aa: CASRTTGFDYEQYF
j_call: TRBJ2-7
d_call: TRBD1
clone_size: many
v_call: TRBV6-1

cdr3_nt: TGCAGTGCTAGAGGGAGGGCTGGAAACACCATATATTTT
cdr3_aa: CSARGRAGNTIYF
j_call: TRBJ1-3
d_call: .
clone_size: .
v_call: TRBV20-1

cdr3_nt: TGCAGTGCCCTGAAAGAAGAGACCCAGTACTTC
cdr3_aa: CSALKEETQYF
j_call: TRBJ2-5
d_call: .
clone_size: many
v_call: TRBV20-1

cdr3_nt: TGTGCCAGCAGCCCAAATGTAGGAATCGGCACAGATACGCAGTATTTT
cdr3_aa: CASSPNVGIGTDTQYF
j_call: TRBJ2-3
d_call: .
clone_size: .
v_call: TRBV12-3/TRBV12-4

cdr3_nt: TGTGCCAGCAGTCAAACCCCCCACTACGAGCAGTACTTC
cdr3_aa: CASSQTPHYEQYF
j_call: TRBJ2-7
d_call: .
clone_size: few
v_call: TRBV28

cdr3_nt: TGTGCCATCAGTGAGTTACGTTCCGGGACAGGACCTACTGAAGCTTTCTTT
cdr3_aa: CAISELRSGTGPTEAFF
j_call: TRBJ1-1
d_call: TRBD1
clone_size: few
v_call: TRBV10-3

cdr3_nt: TGTGCCAGCAGTACCGGACTAGCGGGACTGTTTCTAAGCAAAAACATTCAGTACTTC
cdr3_aa: CASSTGLAGLFLSKNIQYF
j_call: TRBJ2-4
d_call: TRBD2
clone_size: few
v_call: TRBV12-3/TRBV12-4

cdr3_nt: TGCGCCAGCAGCTCGGACCCTAGCGGGGGGGTACAAAACATTCAGTACTTC
cdr3_aa: CASSSDPSGGVQNIQYF
j_call: TRBJ2-4
d_call: TRBD2
clone_size: many
v_call: TRBV5-1